A selection of T cell receptor beta chains follows, all from one sample in a study of T cells in Graves' hyperthyroidism and ophthalmopathy. TCRdb processed the multiplex PCR reads anew with MiXCR; each CDR3 protein has one entry. The profile shows approximately 600,000 distinct CDR3 sequences, around 13% of them singletons. The source material was blood. These receptors were obtained from a woman aged 25 to 45 with Graves' hyperthyroidism that later progressed to Graves' ophthalmopathy. Both conserved end residues are part of each CDR3. A D gene is named only where the DNA matches it firmly. Clone sizes are given selectively: once, few, many, or a class where the clone is expanded.

CDR3	DNA	J	V	size	D
CATSDSTSGIRSAQFF	TGTGCCACCAGTGATTCTACTAGCGGGATTCGTTCGGCGCAGTTCTTC	TRBJ2-1	TRBV24-1	few	TRBD2
CATSDPSADRALGTQYF	TGTGCCACCAGTGATCCGAGCGCGGACAGGGCCTTAGGTACGCAGTATTTT	TRBJ2-3	TRBV24-1	many	TRBD1
CASTVRGGYEQYF	TGTGCCAGCACGGTAAGGGGCGGCTACGAGCAGTACTTC	TRBJ2-7	TRBV27	many	-
CASSVSGETGYTF	TGTGCCAGTAGTGTCTCAGGGGAAACGGGCTACACCTTC	TRBJ1-2	TRBV19	many	-
CAWSVPHEQYF	TGTGCCTGGAGTGTTCCCCACGAGCAGTACTTC	TRBJ2-7	TRBV30	few	-
CATSRDPTGGESPLHF	TGTGCCACCAGCAGAGACCCAACAGGGGGTGAATCACCCCTCCACTTT	TRBJ1-6	TRBV15	many	TRBD1
CASSQVTGGRTDTQYF	TGTGCCAGCAGCCAAGTGACGGGGGGAAGAACAGATACGCAGTATTTT	TRBJ2-3	TRBV14	many	TRBD2
CASSTGTGSSYEQYF	TGTGCCAGCAGTACCGGGACAGGCAGCTCCTACGAGCAGTACTTC	TRBJ2-7	TRBV13	few	TRBD1
CASSQNTGRDEQYF	TGTGCCAGCTCCCAAAACACGGGGCGAGACGAGCAGTACTTC	TRBJ2-7	TRBV18	-	-
CASSLTTVGNTIYF	TGTGCCAGCAGCCTTACAACAGTTGGAAACACCATATATTTT	TRBJ1-3	TRBV5-4	few	-
CASSFRVTGELFF	TGTGCCAGCAGTTTCCGGGTGACCGGGGAGCTGTTTTTT	TRBJ2-2	TRBV28	many	-
CASSLGDYSSYEQYF	TGTGCCAGCAGCTTAGGGGACTACAGCTCCTACGAGCAGTACTTC	TRBJ2-7	TRBV7-2	-	TRBD2
CASSRKGRAPPSTDTQYF	TGTGCCAGCAGCCGTAAGGGCAGAGCCCCGCCAAGCACAGATACGCAGTATTTT	TRBJ2-3	TRBV13	many	-
CASSLVAGGYNEQFF	TGTGCCAGCAGTTTAGTAGCGGGGGGCTACAATGAGCAGTTCTTC	TRBJ2-1	TRBV12-3/TRBV12-4	many	TRBD2
CASSLRTGFIDNEQFF	TGTGCCAGCAGTTTAAGGACAGGGTTTATCGACAATGAGCAGTTCTTC	TRBJ2-1	TRBV28	few	TRBD1
CASSHYQQDTGELFF	TGTGCCAGCAGCCACTACCAACAAGACACCGGGGAGCTGTTTTTT	TRBJ2-2	TRBV11-3	many	-
CASSLVRQNPTEAFF	TGCGCCAGCAGCTTGGTTAGGCAGAACCCCACTGAAGCTTTCTTT	TRBJ1-1	TRBV5-1	few	-
CASSLKGQGSGNTIYF	TGTGCCAGCAGTCTAAAGGGACAGGGCTCTGGAAACACCATATATTTT	TRBJ1-3	TRBV28	-	TRBD1
CASAFGTGFEQYF	TGTGCTAGTGCTTTTGGTACAGGGTTCGAGCAGTACTTC	TRBJ2-7	TRBV12-5	many	-
CASTFLNTEAFF	TGTGCCAGCACCTTCCTGAACACTGAAGCTTTCTTT	TRBJ1-1	TRBV7-9	-	-
CASRTSTGAPYEQYF	TGTGCCAGCAGAACATCAACAGGGGCCCCTTACGAGCAGTACTTC	TRBJ2-7	TRBV6-1	many	TRBD1
CASSHTTGAAGELFF	TGTGCCAGCAGCCACACGACAGGGGCAGCTGGGGAGCTGTTTTTT	TRBJ2-2	TRBV3-1	-	TRBD1
CASSRTESYGYTF	TGTGCCAGCAGTCGGACCGAAAGTTATGGCTACACCTTC	TRBJ1-2	TRBV2	many	-
CASSPRLLTGHLSYEQYF	TGTGCCAGTAGTCCCCGTCTTTTGACAGGCCACCTCTCCTACGAGCAGTACTTC	TRBJ2-7	TRBV19	few	-
CASSQGGWEQYF	TGCGCCAGCAGCCAAGGGGGCTGGGAGCAGTACTTC	TRBJ2-7	TRBV4-1	many	-
CASMGDTEAFF	TGTGCCAGCATGGGGGACACTGAAGCTTTCTTT	TRBJ1-1	TRBV28	many	-
CASSFGSDEQFF	TGTGCCAGCAGCTTTGGTTCCGATGAGCAGTTCTTC	TRBJ2-1	TRBV7-6	-	-
CASNEDGANYGYTF	TGTGCCAGTAATGAGGATGGAGCTAACTATGGCTACACCTTC	TRBJ1-2	TRBV19	many	-
CASTDREYEQYF	TGTGCCAGTACCGACAGGGAATACGAGCAGTACTTC	TRBJ2-7	TRBV19	few	TRBD1